Shown below are 17 T cell receptor beta chains from a single sample sequenced in a study of identifying expanded T cells in peripheral blood (dated by TCRdb to between 2018 and 2020). Libraries were prepared through the immunoSEQ multiplex PCR assay. The table comes from immuneACCESS by way of TCRdb, which keeps in-frame sequences with V and J called. Part of the clones is missing from these tables; in studies checked, under half for an unresolved V gene and the rest for unknown reasons. The sample data list more than 75,000 clones, and around 86% of these were observed just once. The ten most abundant clones make up 5.6% of the sample. Sample: blood. Source of these receptors: a person between 18 and 75 years old in good health.

The chain recombines TRBV6-5 with TRBJ1-1; D is perhaps TRBD1 (6 bases). Trimming cost V 6 bases and J 5 bases, with 19 bases left between them. CDR3 size: 15 residues. From germline, CDR1 is MNHEY and CDR2 SVGAGI. The CDR3 DNA is TGTGCCAGCAGAGTTAGATCGGGGGCCGGGACTGAAGCTTTCTTT. It specifies CASRVRSGAGTEAFF.

The chain employs TRBV5-1 and TRBJ2-5; 8 positions agree with TRBD1. V was pared by 5 bases and J by 6 bases, with 15 bases of the junction left unmatched. Germline V gives CDR1 SGHRS, CDR2 YFSETQ. CDR3 size: 16 residues. CDR3 DNA: TGCGCCAGCAGACCCCAGCAGGGGGCGGCGGGGAAGACCCAGTACTTC. Amino acids: CASRPQQGAAGKTQYF.

This chain links TRBV5-1 with TRBJ2-3; perhaps D is TRBD1 or TRBD2 (5 bases each). In germline, CDR1 is SGHRS, CDR2 YFSETQ. V was cut by 6 bases and J by 3 bases, with 17 bases left in between. The CDR3 totals 15 residues. This chain's CDR3 is CASKPRASGTDTQYF. CDR3 nucleotide sequence: TGCGCCAGCAAACCCAGGGCTTCGGGGACAGATACGCAGTATTTT.

The rearrangement uses TRBV7-2 and TRBJ2-5; weak D call: TRBD2 (6 bases). The CDR3 runs to 15 residues. V was shortened by 5 bases and J by 4 bases, with 17 bases between the two germline ends. From germline, CDR1 is SGHTA and CDR2 FQGNSA. CDR3 nucleotide sequence: TGTGCCAGCAGCATACAACTATCTAGCGCAGAGACCCAGTACTTC. This encodes CASSIQLSSAETQYF. The full variable domain, rest sourced from reference TRBV7-2 and TRBJ2-5, is GAGVSQSPSNKVTEKGKDVELRCDPISGHTALYWYRQSLGQGLEFLIYFQGNSAPDKSGLPSDRFSAERTGGSVSTLTIQRTQQEDSAVYLCASSIQLSSAETQYFGPGTRLLVL.

This chain connects TRBV7-9 to TRBJ2-3; TRBD2 aligns across 8 bases. The CDR3 extends over 16 amino acids. Germline-derived CDR1 and CDR2 are SEHNR and FQNEAQ (reference sequence). V was pared by 5 bases and J by 2 bases, with 9 bases of the junction left unmatched. The CDR3 sequence is CASSPSRRGDTDTQYF. The CDR3 nucleotides are TGTGCCAGCAGCCCCTCCCGGCGGGGGGACACAGATACGCAGTATTTT.

J is TRBJ2-5 and V is TRBV27, with 9 bases aligning to TRBD2. The CDR3 totals 14 residues. The junction had 7 bases not matched to a gene; V was cut back by 6 bases and J by 5 bases. Germline V gives CDR1 MNHEY, CDR2 SMNVEV (reference sequence). The CDR3 coding sequence is TGTGCCAGCAGCCCCACGACTAGCGGTGAGACCCAGTACTTC. Amino acid sequence: CASSPTTSGETQYF.

The chain uses TRBV6-6 and TRBJ2-7; the match to TRBD1 covers 7 bases. The CDR3 sequence is 16 residues long. Trimming took 2 bases from V and 4 from J; bases not matched to a gene: 11. Germline assignment: CDR1 MNHNY and CDR2 SVGAGI (reference sequence). The DNA of the CDR3 is TGTGCCAGCAGTTACGGGGTTACAGGGGTAGTGTACGAGCAGTACTTC. Its protein product is CASSYGVTGVVYEQYF.

The V and J genes are TRBV2 and TRBJ2-1; 8 bases are shared with TRBD2. Germline V CDR1 and CDR2: SNHLY, FYNNEI. The CDR3 is 15 amino acids. The V segment lost 4 bases and the J segment 7 bases; nucleotides outside the gene matches: 9. The CDR3 sequence is CASSVVGRGVNEQFF. The CDR3 DNA follows: TGTGCCAGCAGTGTGGTAGGGCGGGGGGTTAATGAGCAGTTCTTC.

This chain links TRBV19 with TRBJ2-7, with D perhaps matching TRBD1 or TRBD2 (5 bases each). V was clipped by 5 bases and J by 0 bases, with 11 bases between them. The CDR3 totals 14 residues. Germline CDR1 and CDR2: LNHDA and SQIVND (reference sequence). CDR3 DNA: TGTGCCAGTAGTCGGGACGGATACTCCTACGAGCAGTACTTC. As protein: CASSRDGYSYEQYF.

The chain couples TRBV5-4 to TRBJ2-7; D ambiguous. The germline V gene encodes CDR1 SGHNT and CDR2 YYREEE (reference sequence). V dropped 3 bases and J dropped 7 bases, with 14 bases sitting between them. CDR3 length: 13 amino acids. CDR3 amino acids: CASSYYRKNEQYF. The CDR3 region has the DNA TGTGCCAGCAGCTATTACCGCAAAAATGAGCAGTACTTC.

The DNA of the CDR3 is TGTGCCACCCAGGCTGTCGGGACTTTTCGGTCACCCCTCCACTTT. Protein product: CATQAVGTFRSPLHF. This rearrangement joins TRBV6-5 to TRBJ1-6, with D maybe TRBD1 (5 bases). The CDR3 spans 15 residues. CDR1 MNHEY and CDR2 SVGAGI come from the germline V gene. V lost 10 bases to trimming and J lost 10 bases, with 23 bases between them.

This clone was observed a handful of times. The CDR3, as DNA: TGCGCCAGCAGCTTGTCAACAGGGGCGAATCAGCCCCAGCATTTT. Its translation is CASSLSTGANQPQHF. The chain uses TRBV5-1 and TRBJ1-5, with TRBD1 matching 7 bases. The V gene end was trimmed by 1 base and the J gene end by 4 bases; junction bases not matched to a gene: 5. Germline loops: CDR1 SGHRS, CDR2 YFSETQ. This CDR3 comprises 15 residues. Supplemented by reference TRBV5-1 and TRBJ1-5, the full variable domain reads KAGVTQTPRYLIKTRGQQVTLSCSPISGHRSVSWYQQTPGQGLQFLFEYFSETQRNKGNFPGRFSGRQFSNSRSEMNVSTLELGDSALYLCASSLSTGANQPQHFGDGTRLSIL.

This chain links TRBV6-1 with TRBJ1-1; D gene ambiguous. The CDR3 is made up of 10 amino acids. The germline V and J ends were trimmed by 7 bases and 7 bases, with 7 bases remaining between them. Germline CDR1 is MNHNS and CDR2 is SASEGT. The CDR3 loop reads CASKGFEAFF. In DNA form, the CDR3 reads TGTGCCAGCAAGGGCTTTGAAGCTTTCTTT.

The chain joins TRBV6-6 to TRBJ1-5, with D perhaps TRBD1 (5 bases). Germline lookup yields CDR1 MNHNY and CDR2 SVGAGI (reference sequence). V dropped 0 bases and J dropped 5 bases, with 14 bases sitting between them. CDR3 length equals 16 residues. CDR3 coding DNA: TGTGCCAGCAGTTACTCTCGGGGGGGTTGGGATCAGCCCCAGCATTTT. Its protein product is CASSYSRGGWDQPQHF.

This clone showed up just a few times. V usage is TRBV6-1 and J usage is TRBJ2-7; TRBD1 aligns across 7 bases. This CDR3 is built from 15 residues. The V and J ends lost 2 bases and 0 bases, in that order; junction bases with no gene match: 4. Germline CDR1 reads MNHNS; CDR2 reads SASEGT. CDR3 nucleotides: TGTGCCAGCAGTGAAATCGGGGACAGCTCCTACGAGCAGTACTTC. It codes for CASSEIGDSSYEQYF.

This chain connects TRBV4-3 to TRBJ1-2; D ambiguous. Between the trimmed V and J ends, which lost 0 bases and 4 bases, there was a span of 15 bases. The CDR3 is made up of 16 amino acids. Germline values: CDR1 LGHNA, CDR2 YSLEER. CDR3 protein: CASSQDREGYIYGYTF. The CDR3 region has the DNA TGCGCCAGCAGCCAAGATCGGGAAGGCTATATCTATGGCTACACCTTC.

The V call is TRBV19, the J call TRBJ1-3; no clear D. CDR1 and CDR2 from the germline V gene are LNHDA and SQIVND (reference sequence). This CDR3 region has 16 residues. Trimming left V 3 bases short and J 0 bases short, with 12 bases between. CDR3 sequence (DNA): TGTGCCAGTAGTATCCCTTCTACGGTCTCTGGAAACACCATATATTTT. Translated, it gives CASSIPSTVSGNTIYF.